Below, 29 T cell receptor beta chains from the same sample are listed, as sequenced in a study of blood T cell repertoires in COVID-19. This table comes from immunoSEQ multiplex PCR, and its TCRdb copy is limited to in-frame clones, with some not included. The table includes 300,000 to 500,000 clones, 88% detected once. The specimen was PBMCs or T cells enriched from blood (not recorded which). The source is a woman in her thirties or forties with acute COVID-19.

The genes are TRBV7-9 and TRBJ1-4; 10 bases fit TRBD1. This CDR3 is built from 14 residues. The trim removed 3 bases at V and 7 bases at J, leaving 2 bases unmatched. The germline CDR1 and CDR2 sequences are SEHNR and FQNEAQ (reference sequence). This chain's CDR3 is CASSFGQGVEKLFF. The CDR3 bases are TGTGCCAGCAGCTTCGGACAGGGGGTTGAAAAACTGTTTTTT.

CDR3 in DNA: TGTGCCAGCAGCGTAGGGGACAGGGGGGACTATGGCTACACCTTC. Its translation: CASSVGDRGDYGYTF. The chain is built from TRBV9 and TRBJ1-2; 11 bases fit TRBD1. Germline V gene lookup returns CDR1 SGDLS and CDR2 YYNGEE. The CDR3 length is 15 residues. The trim removed 0 bases at V and 3 bases at J, leaving 1 base unmatched. The whole variable domain, filled in from reference TRBV9 and TRBJ1-2, reads DSGVTQTPKHLITATGQRVTLRCSPRSGDLSVYWYQQSLDQGLQFLIQYYNGEERAKGNILERFSAQQFPDLHSELNLSSLELGDSALYFCASSVGDRGDYGYTFGSGTRLTVV.

J is TRBJ2-3 and V is TRBV3-1 (or the pseudogene TRBV3-2); possible D gene TRBD1, 5 bases. The CDR3 length is 15 residues. Trimming removed 2 bases from V and 2 bases from J, with 11 bases in between. The V gene's germline CDR1 is LGHDT and CDR2 YNNKEL (reference sequence). This CDR3 is CASSQWGRTTDTQYF. The CDR3 nucleotides are TGTGCCAGCAGCCAATGGGGCCGTACCACAGATACGCAGTATTTT.

J is TRBJ1-2 and V is TRBV7-9; TRBD1 aligns across 10 bases. The CDR3 is 17 residues long. Per the germline V gene, CDR1 is SEHNR and CDR2 is FQNEAQ (reference sequence). V dropped 3 bases and J dropped 2; count of bases not matched to a gene: 9. The CDR3, as DNA: TGTGCCAGCAGCTTGAGGGACAGGGGTGGACAGAACTATGGCTACACCTTC. Translating gives CASSLRDRGGQNYGYTF. The full variable domain, completed using reference TRBV7-9 and TRBJ1-2, is DTGVSQNPRHKITKRGQNVTFRCDPISEHNRLYWYRQTLGQGPEFLTYFQNEAQLEKSRLLSDRFSAERPKGSFSTLEIQRTEQGDSAMYLCASSLRDRGGQNYGYTFGSGTRLTVV.

This clone was recorded only once. CDR3 bases: TGTGCCACCAGTGACCTCCGGCGGGGGGGCGATGATACGCAGTATTTT. Its protein is CATSDLRRGGDDTQYF. V and J are TRBV24-1 and TRBJ2-3, with TRBD2 matching 9 bases. With V trimmed by 4 bases and J by 6 bases, 10 bases remained unmatched. The CDR3 consists of 16 residues. From germline, CDR1 is KGHDR and CDR2 SFDVKD.

The chain is built from TRBV5-1 and TRBJ2-1; D is perhaps TRBD2 (6 bases). Trimming removed 4 bases at V and 0 bases at J, with 14 bases between. Per the germline V gene, CDR1 is SGHRS and CDR2 is YFSETQ. The CDR3 spans 16 residues. CDR3 bases: TGCGCCAGCAGCAGTCTACGGGGGAGCTCCTACAATGAGCAGTTCTTC. Translating it yields CASSSLRGSSYNEQFF.

In regard to this clone: Other DNA sequences of this sample code for an identical CDR3. This chain links TRBV2 with TRBJ1-5, with unresolved D. The CDR3 consists of 13 residues. V lost 1 base to trimming and J lost 3 bases, with 4 bases between them. CDR1 is SNHLY and CDR2 is FYNNEI in the germline V gene. The CDR3 DNA sequence: TGTGCCAGCAGTGAAGGGCTCAATCAGCCCCAGCATTTT. It yields the protein CASSEGLNQPQHF.

This clone was detected a few times. The chain joins TRBV29-1 to TRBJ1-2; possibly TRBD1 for D (6 bases). This CDR3 is built from 13 residues. In germline, CDR1 is SQVTM, CDR2 ANQGSEA. V lost 2 bases and J lost 5, with 12 bases in between. CDR3 sequence (DNA): TGCAGCGTTGAAACCAGGGGACCTTATGGCTACACCTTC. Translation: CSVETRGPYGYTF.

This clone came up once. The chain recombines TRBV5-4 with TRBJ2-7, with D perhaps matching TRBD1 (5 bases). Germline CDR1 SGHNT, CDR2 YYREEE (reference sequence). V gave up 2 bases and J gave up 2 bases, with 11 bases separating them. The CDR3 sequence is 14 residues long. This chain's CDR3 is CASSFIQDPYEQYF. The CDR3 DNA reads TGTGCCAGCAGCTTTATACAGGACCCCTACGAGCAGTACTTC.

This clone was seen just once. The rearrangement links TRBV24-1 to TRBJ1-5; no clear D. V lost 9 bases to trimming and J lost 0 bases, with 11 bases between them. Per the germline V gene, CDR1 is KGHDR and CDR2 is SFDVKD. CDR3 length: 14 amino acids. CDR3 amino acids: CATYTTDSNQPQHF. The CDR3 nucleotides are TGTGCCACCTACACAACAGATAGCAATCAGCCCCAGCATTTT.

The chain links TRBV5-1 to TRBJ2-5; tentatively, D is TRBD2 (6 bases). V lost 0 bases and J lost 4, with 13 bases in between. The CDR3 sequence is 15 residues long. From germline, CDR1 is SGHRS and CDR2 YFSETQ. For the CDR3, the DNA is TGCGCCAGCAGCTTGGACCCCTCCGGGGGAGAGACCCAGTACTTC. It is translated as CASSLDPSGGETQYF.

The gene calls are TRBV12-2 and TRBJ1-5; the D call TRBD1 from the table was never checked on the DNA. TRBV12-2 is a pseudogene segment. The CDR3 is 15 amino acids. This CDR3 is CASRWTGYSNQPQHF. The CDR3 DNA is TGTGCAAGTCGCTGGACAGGGTATAGCAATCAGCCCCAGCATTTT.

The V and J genes are TRBV5-1 and TRBJ1-1; maybe TRBD1 (5 bases). V dropped 7 bases and J dropped 0 bases, with 10 bases sitting between them. Germline assignment: CDR1 SGHRS and CDR2 YFSETQ. The CDR3 length is 13 residues. The CDR3 is CASSGGVNTEAFF. The DNA of the CDR3 is TGCGCCAGCTCCGGGGGGGTGAACACTGAAGCTTTCTTT.

The chain carries TRBV12-3 or TRBV12-4 and TRBJ1-3; D unresolved. V was shortened by 2 bases and J by 7 bases, with 6 bases between the two germline ends. The length of the CDR3 is 12 residues. CDR3 loop: CASSLQSNTIYF. In DNA, the CDR3 is TGTGCCAGCAGTTTACAGTCCAACACCATATATTTT.

The chain recombines TRBV19 with TRBJ2-7; 9 bases are a match to TRBD1. CDR3 size: 15 residues. Looked up from germline, CDR1 is LNHDA and CDR2 is SQIVND (reference sequence). Trimming took 2 bases from V and 1 from J; bases not matched to a gene: 3. CDR3 residues: CASSINRGLSYEQYF. The CDR3 DNA reads TGTGCCAGTAGTATAAACAGGGGGCTTTCCTACGAGCAGTACTTC.

This chain joins TRBV19 and TRBJ2-3; a weak D match, TRBD2 (5 bases). From germline, CDR1 is LNHDA and CDR2 SQIVND (reference sequence). This CDR3 comprises 12 residues. V gave up 3 bases and J gave up 5 bases, with 6 bases separating them. CDR3 sequence: CASSIRGDTQYF. DNA of the CDR3: TGTGCCAGTAGTATTCGGGGAGATACGCAGTATTTT.

The chain joins TRBV5-8 to TRBJ1-2; D is perhaps TRBD1 (5 bases). Looked up from germline, CDR1 is SGHTS and CDR2 is YDEGEE. V lost 1 base and J lost 4, with 17 bases in between. The CDR3 is made up of 16 amino acids. CDR3 amino acids: CASSLNRRQGTYGYTF. The DNA of the CDR3 is TGTGCCAGCAGCTTGAATCGGCGCCAGGGCACCTATGGCTACACCTTC.

V and J are TRBV11-2 and TRBJ2-1, with TRBD1 matching 7 bases. The germline gives CDR1 SGHAT, CDR2 FQNNGV. With 2 bases clipped from V and 9 bases from J, the junction kept 10 bases outside the gene matches. The CDR3 sequence is 15 residues long. The CDR3 coding sequence is TGTGCCAGCAGCTTACGAGGACAAGGGGGCGGTGAGCAGTTCTTC. Encoded protein: CASSLRGQGGGEQFF.

This chain uses TRBV19 with TRBJ2-2; 11 nucleotides match TRBD2. This CDR3 region has 14 residues. The V segment lost 10 bases and the J segment 7 bases; nucleotides outside the gene matches: 8. Germline CDR1 reads LNHDA; CDR2 reads SQIVND (reference sequence). In DNA form, the CDR3 reads TGTGCCACCCGGGCTAGCGGGGGGATCGGGGAGCTGTTTTTT. It encodes CATRASGGIGELFF.

The chain is built from TRBV28 and TRBJ1-6; a possible D gene is TRBD1 (6 bases). From germline, CDR1 is MDHEN and CDR2 SYDVKM. Trimming pared 4 bases from V and 7 bases from J, leaving 23 bases between. The CDR3 contains 18 residues. CDR3 region: CASSSDTEGQLRNSPLHF. CDR3 in DNA: TGTGCCAGCAGTTCAGACACCGAAGGACAGTTAAGAAATTCACCCCTCCACTTT.

The CDR3, as DNA: TGCGCCAGCAGCTTAGTCGGGGGGAGCTCCTACGAGCAGTACTTC. It is translated as CASSLVGGSSYEQYF. The chain links TRBV5-1 to TRBJ2-7; 7 bases match TRBD2. Unmatched junction bases numbered 5, after V lost 2 bases and J lost 0 bases. The CDR3 is 15 amino acids. Germline V gene sequence: CDR1 SGHRS, CDR2 YFSETQ.

A single count supports this clone. DNA for the CDR3: TGTGCCAGCAGACGGACAGGATCCTACGAGCAGTACTTC. Protein product: CASRRTGSYEQYF. This chain connects TRBV6-5 to TRBJ2-7; TRBD1 matches at 7 bases. J gave up 1 base and V 6 bases, and 3 bases lay outside the gene matches. The CDR3 contains 13 residues. Germline V lookup: CDR1 MNHEY, CDR2 SVGAGI.

This clone was recorded once. This chain uses TRBV29-1 with TRBJ2-7; 8 nucleotides match TRBD1. The CDR3 is 13 amino acids. The V and J ends lost 4 bases and 6 bases, in that order; junction bases with no gene match: 8. Germline CDR1 SQVTM, CDR2 ANQGSEA. The CDR3 here is CSVAKTGAAEQYF. DNA of the CDR3: TGCAGCGTTGCTAAGACAGGGGCCGCCGAGCAGTACTTC.

As for this clone: The sample contains more than one DNA sequence encoding this CDR3. The V call is TRBV4-1, the J call TRBJ1-6, with a possible D match to TRBD1 (6 bases). The CDR3 is 14 residues long. Germline-derived CDR1 and CDR2 are MGHRA and YSYEKL. V lost 3 bases to trimming and J lost 7 bases, with 10 bases between them. In nucleotides, the CDR3 is TGCGCCAGCAGCCACGGACAGTCAAATTCACCCCTCCACTTT. Its translation is CASSHGQSNSPLHF.

J is TRBJ1-6 and V is TRBV4-1; 10 bases are shared with TRBD1. The CDR3 sequence is 16 residues long. J gave up 9 bases and V 5 bases, and 10 bases lay outside the gene matches. The germline V gene has CDR1 MGHRA and CDR2 YSYEKL. CDR3 residues: CASSYLPGQGTSPLHF. The CDR3 DNA is TGCGCCAGCAGCTACCTTCCGGGACAGGGGACTTCACCCCTCCACTTT.

In regard to this clone: This sample includes further DNA sequences coding for the same CDR3. The V and J genes are TRBV29-1 and TRBJ1-2, with D possibly being TRBD1 (6 bases). In germline, CDR1 is SQVTM, CDR2 ANQGSEA. With 6 bases removed from V and 3 bases from J, the gap between germline ends came to 11 bases. The CDR3 loop spans 12 amino acids. CDR3 in amino acids: CSVLQGDYGYTF. CDR3 bases: TGCAGCGTACTACAGGGCGACTATGGCTACACCTTC.

The chain employs TRBV12-3 or TRBV12-4 and TRBJ1-4; D not certain. V lost 6 bases and J 5 bases, leaving 7 bases between the germline ends. The CDR3 consists of 12 residues. CDR3 residues: CASSQLNEKLFF. The CDR3 region has the DNA TGTGCCAGCAGCCAACTCAATGAAAAACTGTTTTTT.

The chain employs TRBV27 and TRBJ1-2; 8 bases match TRBD1. The germline V gene encodes CDR1 MNHEY and CDR2 SMNVEV (reference sequence). V shed 0 bases, J shed 4 bases, and the junction held 1 base outside the gene matches. The CDR3 has 14 amino acids. CDR3 DNA: TGTGCCAGCAGTTTATCAGACAGGGGCTATGGCTACACCTTC. Protein product: CASSLSDRGYGYTF.

This clone was observed once. The rearrangement links TRBV5-4 to TRBJ1-2, with a tentative D call TRBD1 (5 bases). This CDR3 region has 16 residues. Germline V gene lookup returns CDR1 SGHNT and CDR2 YYREEE (reference sequence). Trimming stripped 0 bases from V and 4 bases from J, with 16 bases between. The CDR3 region is CASSLVDFGGGYGYTF. CDR3 nucleotide sequence: TGTGCCAGCAGCTTGGTGGACTTTGGGGGGGGCTATGGCTACACCTTC. Full variable domain (outside the CDR3, taken from reference TRBV5-4 and TRBJ1-2): ETGVTQSPTHLIKTRGQQVTLRCSSQSGHNTVSWYQQALGQGPQFIFQYYREEENGRGNFPPRFSGLQFPNYSSELNVNALELDDSALYLCASSLVDFGGGYGYTFGSGTRLTVV.